The entry that follows covers one T cell receptor beta chain sequence. Its target antigen remains unknown. One base away there is no much larger clone; base qualities are not given. The data derive from a study of PD-L1 blockade in urothelial cancer (dated by TCRdb to 2015 to 2018). About the full investigation: Every patient began therapy in the mid-2010s and was given atezolizumab 1,200 mg intravenously every 3 weeks. Pretreatment tumor samples, along with matched peripheral blood collected serially before and after atezolizumab treatment, underwent TCR sequencing. Progression-free survival longer than 6 months counted as durable clinical benefit, and TCR features were additionally tested against both progression-free and overall survival. The study was an exploratory multi-omic analysis of somatic, immune and clinical correlates of response to PD-L1 blockade with atezolizumab in urothelial cancer. Some 30 patients had pretreatment blood TCR-seq, some 24 had at least one posttreatment blood collection, and some 24 had tumor TCR-seq. About 90% of the roughly 29 patients were identified as males with urothelial cancer of bladder origin, and a prior smoking history was reported by 18 of 29 patients. About 10 patients achieved durable clinical benefit and approximately 20 did not. Blood samples gave median yields of about 150,000 T cells and tens of thousands of unique TCRs, along with a median clonality of approximately 0.08. Blood samples were analyzed 3 weeks after the start of treatment (second dose) and 6 weeks after the start of treatment. In the same patients, whole exome sequencing and RNA sequencing of pretreatment tumors were performed in addition to TCR sequencing. Patients had an ECOG performance status of 0 or 1 and had received between 0 and 3 prior chemotherapy regimens.

The sample's time point label is to be understood as: peripheral blood 6 weeks after treatment start. The cohort included about 30 patients with locally advanced or metastatic urothelial carcinoma who were treated at Memorial Sloan Kettering on a trial protocol. Peripheral blood mononuclear cells were collected pretreatment and during treatment, at between 1 and 8 total time points per patient. The Qiagen DNeasy Blood extraction kit was used to purify genomic DNA from total PBMCs and tumor samples. Collected pretreatment and during treatment, PBMCs were isolated and stored as previously described. Study-level results and caveats: Among patients with durable benefit, tumor-associated TCR clones showed greater expansion in peripheral blood 3 weeks after treatment started (n = 22, p = 0.022). A pretreatment peripheral blood TCR clonality below the median was linked to improved progression-free and overall survival. Because the sample size was small (n ≈ 27) and many of the analyses were exploratory, the results are meant to be hypothesis-generating.

The V end loses 4 bases and the J end loses 6 bases, and a stretch of 17 bases separates them. The CDR3 runs 15 residues from the cysteine to the phenylalanine. Here the CDR3 DNA is all that survives: 45 bases in frame from base 1. CDR1 and CDR2 are read off the germline V gene as SGHRS and YFSETQ. Each PCR received spiked-in synthetic TCR analog templates so that absolute template abundance could be estimated from read counts. TCRbeta CDR3 regions were amplified from genomic DNA with bias-controlled V and J gene primers using the immunoSEQ assay. Sequencing of rearranged TCRbeta segments was done at approximately 20X coverage. The authors' pipeline ran thus. Sequencing errors were corrected by clustering, and CDR3s were annotated against IMGT so that V, D and J genes could be assigned. Downstream analyses used only productive TCRbeta rearrangements and left out out-of-frame or stop-codon sequences. Clonality was computed as one minus Shannon entropy normalized by the log of the number of unique productive sequences. Clones differing between time points or between blood and tumor were identified using Fisher's exact test with Benjamini-Hochberg correction, with an adjusted p below 0.01 applied as the threshold. The table comes from immuneACCESS by way of TCRdb, which keeps in-frame sequences with V and J called. Part of the clones is missing from these tables; in studies checked, under half for an unresolved V gene and the rest for unknown reasons. The V and J calls and clone size come from that table; D and trimming were worked out from the DNA. The sample table holds some 23,000 clones, of which approximately 82% were seen once. Jointly, the top ten make up about 1.5% of the sample.

The chain joins TRBV5-1 to TRBJ2-1, and the D gene may be TRBD2, 7 bases matching. The source is a man in his 70s with urothelial cancer. This sample comprised PBMCs, obtained around atezolizumab (anti-PD-L1) treatment. The bases read TGCGCCAGCAGCCCGCTTGGTGGGGGGGCCAATGAGCAGTTCTTC. Translated, this is CASSPLGGGANEQFF.